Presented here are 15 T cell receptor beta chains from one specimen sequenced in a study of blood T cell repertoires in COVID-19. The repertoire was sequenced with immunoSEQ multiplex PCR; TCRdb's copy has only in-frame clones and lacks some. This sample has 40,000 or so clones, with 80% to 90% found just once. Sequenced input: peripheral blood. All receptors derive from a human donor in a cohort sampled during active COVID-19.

CDR3: CASSQSAGLYEQYF. CDR3 nucleotides: TGCGCCAGCAGCCAATCAGCGGGACTCTACGAGCAGTACTTC. J is TRBJ2-7 and V is TRBV4-1; TRBD2 matches at 7 bases. Per germline, CDR1 MGHRA and CDR2 YSYEKL. V was pared by 2 bases and J by 3 bases, with 4 bases of the junction left unmatched. The CDR3 extends over 14 amino acids.

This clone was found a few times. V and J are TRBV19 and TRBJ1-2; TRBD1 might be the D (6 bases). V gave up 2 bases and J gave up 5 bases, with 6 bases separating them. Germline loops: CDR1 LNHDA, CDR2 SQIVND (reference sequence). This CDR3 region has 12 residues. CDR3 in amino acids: CASSIQGYGYTF. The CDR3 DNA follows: TGTGCCAGTAGTATACAGGGGTATGGCTACACCTTC. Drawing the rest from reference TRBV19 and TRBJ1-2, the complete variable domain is DGGITQSPKYLFRKEGQNVTLSCEQNLNHDAMYWYRQDPGQGLRLIYYSQIVNDFQKGDIAEGYSVSREKKESFPLTVTSAQKNPTAFYLCASSIQGYGYTFGSGTRLTVV.

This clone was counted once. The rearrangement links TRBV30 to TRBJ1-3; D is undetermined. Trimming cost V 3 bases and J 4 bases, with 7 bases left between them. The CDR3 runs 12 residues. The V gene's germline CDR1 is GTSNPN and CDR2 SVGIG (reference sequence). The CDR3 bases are TGTGCCTGGAGGGGAGGGGGAAACACCATATATTTT. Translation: CAWRGGGNTIYF.

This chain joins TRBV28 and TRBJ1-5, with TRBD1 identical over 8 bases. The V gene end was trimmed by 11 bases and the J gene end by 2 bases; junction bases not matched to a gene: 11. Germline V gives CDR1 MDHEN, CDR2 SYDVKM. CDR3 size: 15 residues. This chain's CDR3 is CAALSGTGRNQPQHF. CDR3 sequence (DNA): TGTGCCGCCCTCTCTGGGACAGGCCGCAATCAGCCCCAGCATTTT.

Here the CDR3 reads CATAEPPGLAGLSYNEQFF. The CDR3 DNA is TGTGCCACCGCTGAACCTCCTGGACTAGCGGGCCTTTCCTACAATGAGCAGTTCTTC. V is TRBV15 and J is TRBJ2-1; 11 bases match TRBD2. The CDR3 totals 19 residues. The ends lost 8 bases at V and 1 base at J; junction bases unmatched: 16. From germline, CDR1 is LNHNV and CDR2 YYDKDF (reference sequence).

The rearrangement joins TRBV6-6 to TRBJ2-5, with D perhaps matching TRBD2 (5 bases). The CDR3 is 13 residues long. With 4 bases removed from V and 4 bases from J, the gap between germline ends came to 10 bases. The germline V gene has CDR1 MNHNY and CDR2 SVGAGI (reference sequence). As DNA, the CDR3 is TGTGCCAGCAGTTTTCGAGGGCTAGAGACCCAGTACTTC. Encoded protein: CASSFRGLETQYF.

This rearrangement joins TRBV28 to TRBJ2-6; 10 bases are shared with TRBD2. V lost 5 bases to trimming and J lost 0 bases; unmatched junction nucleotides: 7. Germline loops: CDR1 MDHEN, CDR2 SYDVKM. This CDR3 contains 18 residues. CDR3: CASSDLTSGVSGANVLTF. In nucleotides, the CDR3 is TGTGCCAGCAGTGACCTAACTAGCGGGGTCTCTGGGGCCAACGTCCTGACTTTC. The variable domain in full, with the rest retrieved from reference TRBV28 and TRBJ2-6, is DVKVTQSSRYLVKRTGEKVFLECVQDMDHENMFWYRQDPGLGLRLIYFSYDVKMKEKGDIPEGYSVSREKKERFSLILESASTNQTSMYLCASSDLTSGVSGANVLTFGAGSRLTVL.

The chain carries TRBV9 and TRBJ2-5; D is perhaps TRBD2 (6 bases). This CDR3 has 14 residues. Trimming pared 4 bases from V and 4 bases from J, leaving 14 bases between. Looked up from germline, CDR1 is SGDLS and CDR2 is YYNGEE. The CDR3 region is CASSLFGGGETQYF. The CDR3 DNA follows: TGTGCCAGCAGCTTGTTCGGGGGAGGAGAGACCCAGTACTTC.

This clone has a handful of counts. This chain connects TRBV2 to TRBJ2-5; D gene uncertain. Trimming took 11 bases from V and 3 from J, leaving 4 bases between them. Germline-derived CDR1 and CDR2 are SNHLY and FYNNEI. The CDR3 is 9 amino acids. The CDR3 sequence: CAVKETQYF. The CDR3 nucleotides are TGTGCCGTAAAAGAGACCCAGTACTTC.

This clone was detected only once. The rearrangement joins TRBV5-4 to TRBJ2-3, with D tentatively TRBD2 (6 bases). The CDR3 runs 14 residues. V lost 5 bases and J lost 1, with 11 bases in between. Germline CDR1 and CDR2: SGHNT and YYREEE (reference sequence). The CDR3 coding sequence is TGTGCCAGCAGGGACGGCGGGGGCACAGATACGCAGTATTTT. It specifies CASRDGGGTDTQYF.

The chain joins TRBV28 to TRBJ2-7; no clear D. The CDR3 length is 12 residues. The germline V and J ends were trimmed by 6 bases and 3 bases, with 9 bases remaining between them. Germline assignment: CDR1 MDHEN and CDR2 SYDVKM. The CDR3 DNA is TGTGCCAGCAGCTCCCCCCGCTACGAGCAGTACTTC. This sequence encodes CASSSPRYEQYF.

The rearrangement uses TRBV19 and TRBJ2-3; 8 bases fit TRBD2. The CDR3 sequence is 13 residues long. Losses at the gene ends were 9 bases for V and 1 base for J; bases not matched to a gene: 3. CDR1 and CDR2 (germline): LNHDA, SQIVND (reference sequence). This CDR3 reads CASRAGGTDTQYF. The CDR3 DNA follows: TGTGCCAGCAGAGCGGGGGGCACAGATACGCAGTATTTT.

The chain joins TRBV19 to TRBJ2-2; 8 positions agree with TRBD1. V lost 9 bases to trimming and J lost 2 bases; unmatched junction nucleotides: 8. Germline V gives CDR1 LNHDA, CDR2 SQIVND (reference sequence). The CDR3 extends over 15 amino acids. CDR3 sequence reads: CASRDRGFNTGELFF. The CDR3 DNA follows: TGTGCCAGCCGCGACAGGGGTTTCAACACCGGGGAGCTGTTTTTT.

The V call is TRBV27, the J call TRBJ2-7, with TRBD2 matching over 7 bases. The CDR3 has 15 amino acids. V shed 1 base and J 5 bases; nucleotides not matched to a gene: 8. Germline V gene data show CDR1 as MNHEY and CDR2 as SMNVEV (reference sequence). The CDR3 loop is CASSLLGKGRDEQYF. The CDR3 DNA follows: TGTGCCAGCAGTTTATTAGGAAAGGGGAGGGACGAGCAGTACTTC.

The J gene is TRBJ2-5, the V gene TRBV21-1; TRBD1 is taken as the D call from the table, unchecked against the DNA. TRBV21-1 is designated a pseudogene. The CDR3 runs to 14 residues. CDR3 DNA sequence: TGTGCCAGCAGCAGGACAGGCCCCCAAGAGACCCAGTACTTC. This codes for CASSRTGPQETQYF.